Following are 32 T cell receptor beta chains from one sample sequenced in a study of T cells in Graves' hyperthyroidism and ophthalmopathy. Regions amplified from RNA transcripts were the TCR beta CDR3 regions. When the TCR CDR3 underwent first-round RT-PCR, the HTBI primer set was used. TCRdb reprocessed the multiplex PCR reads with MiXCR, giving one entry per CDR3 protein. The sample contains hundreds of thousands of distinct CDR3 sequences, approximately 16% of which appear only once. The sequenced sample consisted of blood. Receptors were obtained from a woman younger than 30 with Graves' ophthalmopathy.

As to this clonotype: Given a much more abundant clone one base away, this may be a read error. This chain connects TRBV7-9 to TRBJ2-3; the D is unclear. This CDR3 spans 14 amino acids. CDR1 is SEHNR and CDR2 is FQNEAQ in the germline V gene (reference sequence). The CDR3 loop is CASSQDGVSDTRYF. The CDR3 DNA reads TGTGCCAGCAGCCAAGATGGGGTTTCAGATACGCGGTATTTT.

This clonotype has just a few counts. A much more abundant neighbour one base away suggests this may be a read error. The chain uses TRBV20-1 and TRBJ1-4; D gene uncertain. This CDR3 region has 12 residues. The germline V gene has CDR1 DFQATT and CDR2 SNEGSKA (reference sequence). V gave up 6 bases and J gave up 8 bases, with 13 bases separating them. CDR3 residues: CSAASTGEKLFF. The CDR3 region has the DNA TGCAGTGCCGCAAGCACGGGGGAAAAACTGTTTTTT.

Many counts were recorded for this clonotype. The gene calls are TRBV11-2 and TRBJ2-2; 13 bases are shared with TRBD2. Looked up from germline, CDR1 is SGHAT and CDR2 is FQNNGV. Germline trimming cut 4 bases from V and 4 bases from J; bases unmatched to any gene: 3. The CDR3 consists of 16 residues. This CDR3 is CASSSGLAGTTGELFF. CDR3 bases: TGTGCCAGCAGCTCGGGACTAGCGGGGACCACCGGGGAGCTGTTTTTT.

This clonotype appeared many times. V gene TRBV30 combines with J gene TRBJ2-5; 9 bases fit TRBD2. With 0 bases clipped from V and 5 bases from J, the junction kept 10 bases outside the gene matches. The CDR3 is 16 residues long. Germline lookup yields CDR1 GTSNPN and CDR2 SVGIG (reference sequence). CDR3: CAWSVGSAGGQETQYF. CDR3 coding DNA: TGTGCCTGGAGTGTAGGTAGTGCGGGGGGGCAGGAGACCCAGTACTTC. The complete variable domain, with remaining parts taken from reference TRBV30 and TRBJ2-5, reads SQTIHQWPATLVQPVGSPLSLECTVEGTSNPNLYWYRQAAGRGLQLLFYSVGIGQISSEVPQNLSASRPQDRQFILSSKKLLLSDSGFYLCAWSVGSAGGQETQYFGPGTRLLVL.

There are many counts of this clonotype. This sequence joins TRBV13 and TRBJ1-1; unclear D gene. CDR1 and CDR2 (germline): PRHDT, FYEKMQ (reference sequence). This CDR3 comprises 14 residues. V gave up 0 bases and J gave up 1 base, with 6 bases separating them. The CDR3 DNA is TGTGCCAGCAGCTTAGGCGTAAGGAACACTGAAGCTTTCTTT. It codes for CASSLGVRNTEAFF.

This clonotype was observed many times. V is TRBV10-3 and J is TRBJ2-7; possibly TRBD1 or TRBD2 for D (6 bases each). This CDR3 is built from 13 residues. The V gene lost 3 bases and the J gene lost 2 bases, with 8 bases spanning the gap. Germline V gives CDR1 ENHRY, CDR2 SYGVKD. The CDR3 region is CAISEGGPYEQYF. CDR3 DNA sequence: TGTGCCATCAGTGAAGGGGGGCCCTACGAGCAGTACTTC.

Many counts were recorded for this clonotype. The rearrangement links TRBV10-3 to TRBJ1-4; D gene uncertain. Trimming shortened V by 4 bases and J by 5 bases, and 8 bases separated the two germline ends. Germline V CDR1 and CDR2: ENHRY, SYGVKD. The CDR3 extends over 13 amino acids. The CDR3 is CAISVPGNEKLFF. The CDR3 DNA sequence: TGTGCCATCAGTGTGCCGGGGAATGAAAAACTGTTTTTT.

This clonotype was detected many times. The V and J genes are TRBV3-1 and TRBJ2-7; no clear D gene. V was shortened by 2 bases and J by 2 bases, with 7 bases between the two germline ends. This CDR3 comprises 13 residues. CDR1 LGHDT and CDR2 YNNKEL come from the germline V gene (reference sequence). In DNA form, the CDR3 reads TGTGCCAGCAGCCAATCACATCCCTACGAGCAGTACTTC. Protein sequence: CASSQSHPYEQYF.

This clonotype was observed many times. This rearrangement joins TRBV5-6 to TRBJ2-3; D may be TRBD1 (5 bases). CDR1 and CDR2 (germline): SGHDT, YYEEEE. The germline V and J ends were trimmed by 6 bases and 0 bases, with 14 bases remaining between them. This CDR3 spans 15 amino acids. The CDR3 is CASTRTNSSTDTQYF. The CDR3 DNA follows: TGTGCCAGCACCAGGACAAACTCTAGCACAGATACGCAGTATTTT.

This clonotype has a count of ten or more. The DNA of the CDR3 is TGTGCCAGCACCCTACACGGGGCCACTGAAGCTTTCTTT. Translating gives CASTLHGATEAFF. The chain couples TRBV28 to TRBJ1-1, with D possibly TRBD1 on 5 matching bases. This CDR3 has 13 amino acids. The germline V gene encodes CDR1 MDHEN and CDR2 SYDVKM. V lost 7 bases and J 4 bases, leaving 13 bases between the germline ends.

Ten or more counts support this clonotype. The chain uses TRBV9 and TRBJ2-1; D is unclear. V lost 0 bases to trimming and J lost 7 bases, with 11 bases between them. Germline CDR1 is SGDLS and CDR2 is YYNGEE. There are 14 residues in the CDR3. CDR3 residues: CASSVDDSPNEQFF. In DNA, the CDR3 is TGTGCCAGCAGCGTAGATGACTCTCCGAATGAGCAGTTCTTC.

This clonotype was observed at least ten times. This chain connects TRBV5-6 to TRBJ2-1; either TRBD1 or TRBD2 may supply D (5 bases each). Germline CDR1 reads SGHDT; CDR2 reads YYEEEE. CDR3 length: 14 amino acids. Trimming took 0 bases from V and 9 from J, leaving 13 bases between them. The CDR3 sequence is CASSLGDRGSEQFF. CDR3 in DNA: TGTGCCAGCAGCTTGGGGGACCGAGGGAGTGAGCAGTTCTTC.

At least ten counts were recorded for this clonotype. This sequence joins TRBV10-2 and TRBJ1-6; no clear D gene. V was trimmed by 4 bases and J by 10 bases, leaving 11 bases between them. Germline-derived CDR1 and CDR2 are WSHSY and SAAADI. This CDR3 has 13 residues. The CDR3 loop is CASSARQSSPLHF. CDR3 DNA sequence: TGCGCCAGCAGTGCGCGCCAAAGCTCACCCCTCCACTTT.

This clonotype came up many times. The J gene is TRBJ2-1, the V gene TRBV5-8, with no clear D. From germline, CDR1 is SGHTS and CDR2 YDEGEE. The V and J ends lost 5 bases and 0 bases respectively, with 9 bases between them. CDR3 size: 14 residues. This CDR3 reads CASSAASSYNEQFF. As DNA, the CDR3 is TGTGCCAGCAGTGCAGCAAGCTCCTACAATGAGCAGTTCTTC.

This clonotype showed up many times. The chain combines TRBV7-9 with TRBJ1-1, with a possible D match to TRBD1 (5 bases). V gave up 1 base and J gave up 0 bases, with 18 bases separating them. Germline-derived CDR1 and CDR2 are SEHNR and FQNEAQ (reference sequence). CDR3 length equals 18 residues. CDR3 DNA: TGTGCCAGCAGCTTAGAATCTCTAGGCAGGGTAATGAACACTGAAGCTTTCTTT. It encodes CASSLESLGRVMNTEAFF.

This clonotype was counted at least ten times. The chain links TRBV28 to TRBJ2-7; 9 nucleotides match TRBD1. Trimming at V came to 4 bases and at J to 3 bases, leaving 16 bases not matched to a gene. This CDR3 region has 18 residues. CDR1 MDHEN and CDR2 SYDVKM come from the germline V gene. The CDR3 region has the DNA TGTGCCAGCAGTTATGGGGATGAGACAGGGGGGAACGTCTACGAGCAGTACTTC. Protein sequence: CASSYGDETGGNVYEQYF.

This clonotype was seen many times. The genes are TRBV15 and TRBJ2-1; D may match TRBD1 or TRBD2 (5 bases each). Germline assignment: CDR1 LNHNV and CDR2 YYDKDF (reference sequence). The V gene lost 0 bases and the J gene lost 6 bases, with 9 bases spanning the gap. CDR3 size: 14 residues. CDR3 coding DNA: TGTGCCACCAGCAGAGATTTGGGGACCAATGAGCAGTTCTTC. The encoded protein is CATSRDLGTNEQFF.

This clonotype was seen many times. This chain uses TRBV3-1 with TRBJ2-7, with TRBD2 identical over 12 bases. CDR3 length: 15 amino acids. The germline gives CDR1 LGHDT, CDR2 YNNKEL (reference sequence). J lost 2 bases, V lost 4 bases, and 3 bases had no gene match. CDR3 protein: CASSPLAGGPYEQYF. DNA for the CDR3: TGTGCCAGCAGCCCCCTAGCGGGAGGGCCCTACGAGCAGTACTTC.

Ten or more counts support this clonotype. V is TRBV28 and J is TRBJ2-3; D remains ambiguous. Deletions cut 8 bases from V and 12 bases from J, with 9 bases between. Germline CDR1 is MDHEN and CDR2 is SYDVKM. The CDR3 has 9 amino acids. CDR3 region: CASGTIQYF. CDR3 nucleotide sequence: TGTGCCAGCGGTACGATTCAGTATTTT.

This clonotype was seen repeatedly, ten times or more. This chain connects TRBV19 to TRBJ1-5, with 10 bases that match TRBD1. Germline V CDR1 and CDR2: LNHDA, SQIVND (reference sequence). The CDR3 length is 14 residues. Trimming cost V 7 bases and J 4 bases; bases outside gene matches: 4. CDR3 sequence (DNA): TGTGCCAGTAAAACGGACAGGGGGAATCAGCCCCAGCATTTT. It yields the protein CASKTDRGNQPQHF.

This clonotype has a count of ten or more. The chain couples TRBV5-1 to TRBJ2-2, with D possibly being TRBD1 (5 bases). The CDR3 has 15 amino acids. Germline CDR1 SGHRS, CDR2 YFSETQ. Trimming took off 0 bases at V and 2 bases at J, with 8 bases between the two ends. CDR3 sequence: CASSLGQINTGELFF. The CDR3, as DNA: TGCGCCAGCAGCTTGGGACAGATAAACACCGGGGAGCTGTTTTTT.

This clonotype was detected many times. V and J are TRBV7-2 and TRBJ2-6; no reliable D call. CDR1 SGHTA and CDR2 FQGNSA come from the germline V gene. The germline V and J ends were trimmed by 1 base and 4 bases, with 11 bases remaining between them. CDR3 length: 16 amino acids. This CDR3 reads CASSLEYGNGANVLTF. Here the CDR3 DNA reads TGTGCCAGCAGCTTAGAATACGGTAACGGGGCCAACGTCCTGACTTTC.

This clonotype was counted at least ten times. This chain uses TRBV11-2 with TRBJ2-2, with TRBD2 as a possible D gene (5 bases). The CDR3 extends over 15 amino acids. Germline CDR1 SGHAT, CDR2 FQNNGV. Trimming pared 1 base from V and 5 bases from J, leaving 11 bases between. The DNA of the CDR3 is TGTGCCAGCAGCTTAGCCGGGGAGCCAACCGGGGAGCTGTTTTTT. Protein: CASSLAGEPTGELFF.

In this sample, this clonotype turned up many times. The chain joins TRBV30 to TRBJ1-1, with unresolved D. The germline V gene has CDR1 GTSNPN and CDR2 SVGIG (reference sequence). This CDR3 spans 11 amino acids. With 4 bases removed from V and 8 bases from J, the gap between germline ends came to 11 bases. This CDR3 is CAWTVGREAFF. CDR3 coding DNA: TGTGCCTGGACAGTAGGGCGAGAAGCTTTCTTT.

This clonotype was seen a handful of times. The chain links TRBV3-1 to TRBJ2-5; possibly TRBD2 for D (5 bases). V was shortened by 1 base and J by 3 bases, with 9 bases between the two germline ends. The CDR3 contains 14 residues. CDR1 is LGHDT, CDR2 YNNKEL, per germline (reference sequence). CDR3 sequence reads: CASSQGTAKETQYF. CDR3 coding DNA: TGTGCCAGCAGCCAAGGGACTGCCAAAGAGACCCAGTACTTC.

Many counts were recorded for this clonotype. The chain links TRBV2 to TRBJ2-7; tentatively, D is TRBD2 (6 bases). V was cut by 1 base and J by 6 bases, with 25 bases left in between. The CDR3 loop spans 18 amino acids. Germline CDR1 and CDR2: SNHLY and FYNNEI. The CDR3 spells CASSEVRYLGTRHSEQYF. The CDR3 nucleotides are TGTGCCAGCAGTGAAGTCCGGTATTTGGGGACTCGGCATTCCGAGCAGTACTTC.

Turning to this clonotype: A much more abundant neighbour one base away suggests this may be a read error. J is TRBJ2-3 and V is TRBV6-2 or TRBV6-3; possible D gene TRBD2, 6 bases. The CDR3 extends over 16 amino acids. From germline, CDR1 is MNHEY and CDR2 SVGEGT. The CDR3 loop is CASSLRGGGGTGTQYF. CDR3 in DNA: TGTGCCAGCAGCTTGAGGGGAGGAGGCGGCACAGGTACGCAGTATTTT.

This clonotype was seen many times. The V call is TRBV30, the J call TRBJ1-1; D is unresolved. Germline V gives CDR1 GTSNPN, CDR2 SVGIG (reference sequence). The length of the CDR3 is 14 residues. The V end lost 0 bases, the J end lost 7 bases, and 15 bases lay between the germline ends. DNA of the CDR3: TGTGCCTGGAGTGTATTGGCGGGAGGAAGTGAAGCTTTCTTT. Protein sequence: CAWSVLAGGSEAFF. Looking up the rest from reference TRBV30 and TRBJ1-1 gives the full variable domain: SQTIHQWPATLVQPVGSPLSLECTVEGTSNPNLYWYRQAAGRGLQLLFYSVGIGQISSEVPQNLSASRPQDRQFILSSKKLLLSDSGFYLCAWSVLAGGSEAFFGQGTRLTVV.

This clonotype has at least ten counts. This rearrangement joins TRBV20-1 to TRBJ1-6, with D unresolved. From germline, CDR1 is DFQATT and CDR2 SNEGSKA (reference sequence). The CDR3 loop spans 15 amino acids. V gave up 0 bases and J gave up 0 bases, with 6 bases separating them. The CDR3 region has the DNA TGCAGTGCTAGAGAGGGGAGCTCCTATAATTCACCCCTCCACTTT. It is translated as CSAREGSSYNSPLHF.

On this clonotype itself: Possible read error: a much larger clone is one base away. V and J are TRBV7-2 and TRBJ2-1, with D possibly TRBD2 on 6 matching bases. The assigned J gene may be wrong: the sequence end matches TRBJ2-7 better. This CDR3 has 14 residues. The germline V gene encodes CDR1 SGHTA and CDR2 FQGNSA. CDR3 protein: CASSLGLEVNEQYF. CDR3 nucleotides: TGTGCCAGCAGCTTAGGACTAGAAGTCAATGAGCAGTACTTC.

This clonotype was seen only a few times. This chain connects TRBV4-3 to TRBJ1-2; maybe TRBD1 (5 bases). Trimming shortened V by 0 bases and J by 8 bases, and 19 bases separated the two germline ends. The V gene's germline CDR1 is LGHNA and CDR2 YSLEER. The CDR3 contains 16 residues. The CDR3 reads CASSQDNLAGLWGYTF. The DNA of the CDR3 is TGCGCCAGCAGCCAAGATAATCTGGCAGGGCTATGGGGCTACACCTTC.

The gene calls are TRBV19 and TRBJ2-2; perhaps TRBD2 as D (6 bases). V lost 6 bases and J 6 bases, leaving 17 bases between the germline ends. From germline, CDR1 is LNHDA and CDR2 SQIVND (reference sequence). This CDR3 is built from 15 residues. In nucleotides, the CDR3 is TGTGCCAGTAGGCAATTACTAGCTTCACCCGGGGAGCTGTTTTTT. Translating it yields CASRQLLASPGELFF.